This TCR beta chain was sequenced in a study of blood T cells in healthy people across ages. General observations from the study: For the donors, CMV status was unknown and possibly confounded expanded clonotype changes. Per million T cells, the diversity of TCR beta decreased roughly linearly as age advanced. A greater number of naive CD4+ cells and higher diversity distinguished long-lived donors from aged donors.

This clonotype was seen at least ten times. Antigen specificity is unknown. The CDR3 length is 15 residues. Germline CDR1 and CDR2: SQVTM and ANQGSEA. The ends lost 7 bases at V and 0 bases at J; junction bases unmatched: 5. Then a second PCR, running roughly 7 to 11 cycles, was carried out with a sample-barcoded 5' primer and a J-beta primer mix. Every cDNA was tagged by a template-switch adaptor with 12 random nucleotides. TCRdb re-called the 5' RACE reads with MiXCR, one entry per CDR3 protein. The data contain 600,000 to 850,000 distinct CDR3 sequences, approximately 39% of them singletons. The chain links TRBV29-1 to TRBJ2-6, with 8 bases aligning to TRBD1. The sequenced sample was blood. This TCR derives from a woman in her sixties in good health. CDR3 protein: CSAGTGSSGANVLTF. The CDR3 DNA reads as TGCAGCGCCGGGACAGGTAGCTCTGGGGCCAACGTCCTGACTTTC. The whole variable domain, filled in from reference TRBV29-1 and TRBJ2-6, reads SAVISQKPSRDICQRGTSLTIQCQVDSQVTMMFWYRQQPGQSLTLIATANQGSEATYESGFVIDKFPISRPNLTFSTLTVSNMSPEDSSIYLCSAGTGSSGANVLTFGAGSRLTVL.